This TCR beta chain is drawn from a study of blood T cell repertoires in COVID-19. Study-level information: Acute and convalescent COVID-19 samples came from the United States, Italy and Spain. T cells, B-cell-depleted T cells, or PBMCs supplied cDNA or gDNA.

CDR3 length: 13 residues. The junction had 3 bases not matched to a gene; V was cut back by 3 bases and J by 4 bases. CDR1 and CDR2 from the germline V gene are SQVTM and ANQGSEA. In the study's own analysis: Amplification of reference gene primers was used by the study to estimate nucleated cell counts. Some clones are missing from TCRdb's copy, which holds only in-frame ones; the method was immunoSEQ multiplex PCR. The DNA was the basis for D and trimming; V, J and clone size are from that table. The repertoire holds about 54,000 clones, around 81% seen once, with roughly 5.7% in the top ten. This clonotype was obtained from a woman in her sixties or seventies with acute or convalescent COVID-19. The material sequenced was peripheral blood. The chain carries TRBV29-1 and TRBJ2-7; 10 nucleotides agree with TRBD1. The CDR3 spells CSVEWGQGYEQYF. The CDR3 DNA follows: TGCAGCGTTGAGTGGGGACAGGGGTACGAGCAGTACTTC.